What follows are 26 T cell receptor beta chains derived from one specimen sequenced in a study of T cells in Graves' hyperthyroidism and ophthalmopathy. Amplification of TCR beta CDR3 regions was performed using RNA transcripts as template. A first-round RT-PCR of the TCR CDR3 used the HTBI primer set. TCRdb independently ran MiXCR on the multiplex PCR reads; one entry per CDR3 protein. The table shows 300,000 to 450,000 distinct CDR3 sequences, with more than 11% occurring only once. Sequencing was carried out using blood. The receptors were sampled from a woman between 55 and 75 years old with Graves' hyperthyroidism.

This clonotype has a count of ten or more. V gene TRBV20-1 combines with J gene TRBJ2-7; D perhaps matches TRBD1 (6 bases). Germline CDR1 reads DFQATT; CDR2 reads SNEGSKA (reference sequence). V lost 5 bases to trimming and J lost 0 bases, with 11 bases between them. The CDR3 totals 13 residues. Here the CDR3 reads CSAYRDGSYEQYF. The CDR3 coding sequence is TGCAGTGCTTACAGGGACGGCTCCTACGAGCAGTACTTC.

The sample holds many counts of this clonotype. The rearrangement uses TRBV2 and TRBJ2-7; D call uncertain. This CDR3 spans 12 amino acids. Germline V CDR1 and CDR2: SNHLY, FYNNEI. V was shortened by 2 bases and J by 1 base, with 3 bases between the two germline ends. CDR3 amino acids: CASSETSYEQYF. The DNA for the CDR3 is TGTGCCAGCAGTGAAACATCCTACGAGCAGTACTTC.

In the case of this clonotype: One end of the junction varies from germline; a read error may be responsible. J is TRBJ2-1 and V is TRBV3-1, with 8 bases fitting TRBD2. Germline values: CDR1 LGHDT, CDR2 YNNKEL (reference sequence). The CDR3 has 14 amino acids. The CDR3, as DNA: TGTGCCAGCAGCCGGACTAGCTCCTACAATGAGCAGCTCTTC. It encodes CASSRTSSYNEQLF.

There are a few counts of this clonotype. The V and J genes are TRBV27 and TRBJ2-7, with 11 bases identical to TRBD1. The trim removed 6 bases at V and 2 bases at J, leaving 6 bases unmatched. The CDR3 extends over 15 amino acids. The germline gives CDR1 MNHEY, CDR2 SMNVEV (reference sequence). CDR3 region: CASRSPGQGAYEQYF. CDR3 DNA: TGTGCCAGCAGATCTCCGGGACAGGGGGCCTACGAGCAGTACTTC.

As regards this clonotype: This may be a read error, as it is one base from a much larger clone. This chain links TRBV24-1 with TRBJ2-3; a possible D gene is TRBD2 (5 bases). V was cut by 1 base and J by 1 base, with 11 bases left in between. The CDR3 loop spans 16 amino acids. Germline V gene data show CDR1 as KGHDR and CDR2 as SFDVKD. The CDR3 protein is CATSDLELSGTDTQYF. CDR3 coding DNA: TGTGCCACCAGTGATTTAGAGCTTAGCGGCACAGATACGCAGTATTTT.

This clonotype has ten or more counts. J is TRBJ2-1 and V is TRBV15; 7 nucleotides match TRBD1. After removal of 3 bases from V and 8 bases from J, the junction contained 10 bases not matched to a gene. The CDR3 length is 15 residues. Looked up from germline, CDR1 is LNHNV and CDR2 is YYDKDF (reference sequence). The CDR3: CATSRVETGADEQFF. CDR3 DNA sequence: TGTGCCACCAGCAGGGTAGAAACAGGGGCCGATGAGCAGTTCTTC.

The V gene is TRBV5-4, the J gene TRBJ1-2; the match to TRBD1 covers 12 bases. This CDR3 is 15 amino acids long. The junction had 7 bases not matched to a gene; V was cut back by 3 bases and J by 7 bases. CDR1 and CDR2 (germline): SGHNT, YYREEE (reference sequence). The CDR3 sequence is CASSWGDRGRRGYTF. In DNA, the CDR3 is TGTGCCAGCAGCTGGGGGGACAGGGGGCGGCGTGGCTACACCTTC.

This clonotype has ten or more counts. V usage is TRBV18 and J usage is TRBJ2-2; 8 bases map to TRBD2. Germline CDR1 KGHSH, CDR2 LQKENI. Losses at the gene ends were 2 bases for V and 4 bases for J; bases not matched to a gene: 3. The CDR3 is 15 residues long. CDR3 nucleotides: TGTGCCAGCTCACCAGCGGGAGGTGTCACCGGGGAGCTGTTTTTT. It is translated as CASSPAGGVTGELFF.

This clonotype has a count of ten or more. The rearrangement links TRBV3-1 to TRBJ1-1; D not certain. Germline V gives CDR1 LGHDT, CDR2 YNNKEL (reference sequence). The CDR3 contains 14 residues. Trimming shortened V by 0 bases and J by 2 bases, and 7 bases separated the two germline ends. The CDR3 region is CASSQERSNTEAFF. In DNA form, the CDR3 reads TGTGCCAGCAGCCAAGAAAGGAGCAACACTGAAGCTTTCTTT.

This clonotype showed up many times. V gene TRBV11-2 combines with J gene TRBJ2-3; weak D call: TRBD2 (5 bases). V dropped 6 bases and J dropped 8 bases, with 9 bases sitting between them. Germline V gene sequence: CDR1 SGHAT, CDR2 FQNNGV. The CDR3 covers 11 residues. In nucleotides, the CDR3 is TGTGCCAGCAGGTCGGGGTTTACGCAGTATTTT. Translating gives CASRSGFTQYF.

This clonotype was seen ten or more times. The rearrangement joins TRBV7-9 to TRBJ1-2; 9 bases fit TRBD1. V lost 4 bases to trimming and J lost 4 bases; unmatched junction nucleotides: 7. The germline V gene has CDR1 SEHNR and CDR2 FQNEAQ (reference sequence). This CDR3 is 15 amino acids long. CDR3 coding DNA: TGTGCCAGCAGCTCGCAGACAGGGGGTGGCTATGGCTACACCTTC. The encoded protein is CASSSQTGGGYGYTF.

This clonotype was picked up many times. The CDR3 nucleotides read TGCAGTGCCCTGGGACTAGCGGAGAATACGCAGTATTTT. Translating gives CSALGLAENTQYF. This chain links TRBV20-1 with TRBJ2-3, with 11 positions matching TRBD2. The CDR3 totals 13 residues. The germline CDR1 and CDR2 sequences are DFQATT and SNEGSKA (reference sequence). J gave up 7 bases and V 6 bases, and 6 bases lay outside the gene matches.

This clonotype was seen many times. The chain is built from TRBV30 and TRBJ2-1; TRBD2 matches at 8 bases. In germline, CDR1 is GTSNPN, CDR2 SVGIG (reference sequence). The CDR3 extends over 14 amino acids. Trimming took 2 bases from V and 9 from J; bases not matched to a gene: 9. In DNA form, the CDR3 reads TGTGCCTGGAGTCGGGCTAGCGGGCCGATTGAGCAGTTCTTC. This translates into CAWSRASGPIEQFF.

This clonotype occurred many times. This chain's CDR3 is CASSVTRGTDTQYF. CDR3 DNA sequence: TGTGCCAGCAGCGTAACCAGGGGTACAGATACGCAGTATTTT. The rearrangement joins TRBV7-8 to TRBJ2-3; D perhaps matches TRBD1 (6 bases). The CDR3 has 14 residues. Trimming pared 5 bases from V and 3 bases from J, leaving 12 bases between. Germline CDR1 SGHVS, CDR2 FQNEAQ. The full variable domain, with the rest looked up from reference TRBV7-8 and TRBJ2-3, is GAGVSQSPRYKVAKRGQDVALRCDPISGHVSLFWYQQALGQGPEFLTYFQNEAQLDKSGLPSDRFFAERPEGSVSTLKIQRTQQEDSAVYLCASSVTRGTDTQYFGPGTRLTVL.

This clonotype was recorded a few times. The chain couples TRBV7-9 to TRBJ2-7; 9 positions match TRBD2. Per germline, CDR1 SEHNR and CDR2 FQNEAQ (reference sequence). The junction had 10 bases not matched to a gene; V was cut back by 7 bases and J by 0 bases. This CDR3 spans 16 amino acids. The CDR3 DNA sequence: TGTGCCAGCACGTACTCACTAGCGGGCATCTCCTACGAGCAGTACTTC. Translated: CASTYSLAGISYEQYF.

The chain links TRBV30 to TRBJ2-5; D gene unclear. The V end was cut by 0 bases, the J end by 1 base, with 9 bases between. Germline V gene lookup returns CDR1 GTSNPN and CDR2 SVGIG (reference sequence). The CDR3 loop spans 14 amino acids. In DNA, the CDR3 is TGTGCCTGGAGTGTACCGGGCGGCCAAGAGACCCAGTACTTC. It specifies CAWSVPGGQETQYF.

This clonotype has a count of ten or more. The CDR3 coding sequence is TGTGCCAGCAGCTGGGTCGAGCGCAATGAGCAGTTCTTC. Encoded protein: CASSWVERNEQFF. The chain uses TRBV7-9 and TRBJ2-1; D gene ambiguous. Germline loops: CDR1 SEHNR, CDR2 FQNEAQ (reference sequence). The CDR3 is 13 amino acids. The ends were cut back, 4 bases at V and 6 bases at J, with 10 bases in the middle.

Only one count was recorded for this clonotype. For the CDR3, the DNA is TGTGCCAGCAGCAGAGAGGCAGGCTACAATGAGCAGTTCTTC. It is translated as CASSREAGYNEQFF. The chain couples TRBV11-2 to TRBJ2-1; D gene unclear. V was shortened by 5 bases and J by 3 bases, with 11 bases between the two germline ends. Germline V gives CDR1 SGHAT, CDR2 FQNNGV. The CDR3 totals 14 residues.

This clonotype has just a few counts. This rearrangement joins TRBV20-1 to TRBJ1-2; no firm D call. The CDR3 spans 11 residues. Germline lookup yields CDR1 DFQATT and CDR2 SNEGSKA (reference sequence). The V gene lost 3 bases and the J gene lost 8 bases, with 10 bases spanning the gap. CDR3 sequence reads: CSASFDLGYTF. CDR3 in DNA: TGCAGTGCTAGTTTTGATTTGGGCTACACCTTC.

The sample holds many counts of this clonotype. J is TRBJ2-5 and V is TRBV5-8; TRBD2 is a possible D gene (6 bases). The CDR3 is made up of 15 amino acids. Germline CDR1 is SGHTS and CDR2 is YDEGEE. Trimming took 0 bases from V and 5 from J, leaving 14 bases between them. CDR3 loop: CASSLVPGRDETQYF. The CDR3 DNA follows: TGTGCCAGCAGCTTGGTGCCCGGGAGAGACGAGACCCAGTACTTC.

The sample holds many counts of this clonotype. The chain couples TRBV5-1 to TRBJ2-3; D is uncertain. V lost 4 bases and J 4 bases, leaving 19 bases between the germline ends. CDR3 length: 16 amino acids. In germline, CDR1 is SGHRS, CDR2 YFSETQ. Here the CDR3 reads CASSLPWLVGPDTQYF. Written as DNA, the CDR3 is TGCGCCAGCAGCCTACCATGGCTAGTCGGCCCAGATACGCAGTATTTT.

This clonotype was counted ten times or more. The chain has TRBV27 and TRBJ1-4; the D gene is possibly TRBD1 (5 bases). V dropped 3 bases and J dropped 7 bases, with 12 bases sitting between them. The CDR3 sequence is 14 residues long. The germline V gene encodes CDR1 MNHEY and CDR2 SMNVEV (reference sequence). The CDR3 nucleotides read TGTGCCAGCAGTTTGGGGGTCAGTGGTGAAAAACTGTTTTTT. It specifies CASSLGVSGEKLFF.

This clonotype appeared a few times. The rearrangement links TRBV4-1 to TRBJ2-7; 10 bases align to TRBD2. This CDR3 comprises 17 residues. The germline V gene has CDR1 MGHRA and CDR2 YSYEKL. The ends lost 1 base at V and 1 base at J; junction bases unmatched: 7. The DNA of the CDR3 is TGCGCCAGCAGCCAAGGAATACTAGCGGGGCAGTCCTACGAGCAGTACTTC. Translating gives CASSQGILAGQSYEQYF.

This clonotype appeared many times. V and J are TRBV18 and TRBJ2-3; the D gene is possibly TRBD1 (5 bases). Trimming cost V 3 bases and J 4 bases, with 8 bases left between them. This CDR3 spans 13 amino acids. CDR1 and CDR2 from the germline V gene are KGHSH and LQKENI. This CDR3 reads CASSPPGPDTQYF. In nucleotides, the CDR3 is TGTGCCAGCTCACCGCCAGGGCCAGATACGCAGTATTTT.

This clonotype was observed many times. V is TRBV30 and J is TRBJ2-2, with unresolved D. Trimming stripped 0 bases from V and 5 bases from J, with 4 bases between. Germline CDR1 and CDR2: GTSNPN and SVGIG (reference sequence). CDR3 size: 12 residues. CDR3 sequence: CAWSVFTGELFF. The CDR3 region has the DNA TGTGCCTGGAGTGTATTTACCGGGGAGCTGTTTTTT.

In nucleotides, the CDR3 is TGTGCCAGCAGCGCTAGCGGGAGGGGCGAGCAGTACTTC. Amino acids: CASSASGRGEQYF. The rearrangement joins TRBV6-2 or TRBV6-3 to TRBJ2-7; 12 bases agree with TRBD2. CDR3 size: 13 residues. V lost 6 bases, J lost 6 bases, and 3 bases stayed unmatched. Per germline, CDR1 MNHEY and CDR2 SVGEGT.